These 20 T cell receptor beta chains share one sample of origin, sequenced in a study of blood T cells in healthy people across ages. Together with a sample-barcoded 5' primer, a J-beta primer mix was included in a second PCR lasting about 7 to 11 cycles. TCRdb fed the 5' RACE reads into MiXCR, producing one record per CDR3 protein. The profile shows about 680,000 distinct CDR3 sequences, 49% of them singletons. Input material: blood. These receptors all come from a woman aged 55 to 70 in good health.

DNA for the CDR3: TGCAGTGCTAAAAGGACAGGGGCAAATGAAAAACTGTTTTTT. Translation: CSAKRTGANEKLFF. This chain links TRBV20-1 with TRBJ1-4, with 9 positions matching TRBD1. The CDR3 is made up of 14 amino acids. V lost 4 bases, J lost 5 bases, and 5 bases stayed unmatched. Germline lookup yields CDR1 DFQATT and CDR2 SNEGSKA (reference sequence).

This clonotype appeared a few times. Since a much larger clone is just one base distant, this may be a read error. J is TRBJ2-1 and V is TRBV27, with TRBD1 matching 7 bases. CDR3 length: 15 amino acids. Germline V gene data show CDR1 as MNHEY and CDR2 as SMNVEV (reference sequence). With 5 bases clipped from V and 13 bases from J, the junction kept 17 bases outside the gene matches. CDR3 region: CASSQGQAGWETQFF. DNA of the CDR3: TGTGCCAGCAGTCAAGGACAGGCCGGCTGGGAGACCCAGTTCTTC.

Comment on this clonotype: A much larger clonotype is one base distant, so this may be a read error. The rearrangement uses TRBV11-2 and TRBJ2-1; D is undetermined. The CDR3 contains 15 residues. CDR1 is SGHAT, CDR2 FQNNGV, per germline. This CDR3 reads CASSFATSSYDEQFF. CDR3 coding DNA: TGTGCCAGCAGCTTCGCCACGAGCTCCTACGATGAGCAGTTCTTC.

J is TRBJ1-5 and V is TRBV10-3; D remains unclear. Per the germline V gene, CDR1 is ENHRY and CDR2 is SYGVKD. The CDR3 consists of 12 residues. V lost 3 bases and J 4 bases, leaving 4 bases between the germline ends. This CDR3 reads CAISDQNQPQHF. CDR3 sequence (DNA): TGTGCCATCAGTGACCAAAATCAGCCCCAGCATTTT.

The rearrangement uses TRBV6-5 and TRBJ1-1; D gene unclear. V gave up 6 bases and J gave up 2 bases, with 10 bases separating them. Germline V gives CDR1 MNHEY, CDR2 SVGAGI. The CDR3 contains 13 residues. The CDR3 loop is CASSNPGNTEAFF. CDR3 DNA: TGTGCCAGCAGCAACCCTGGAAACACTGAAGCTTTCTTT.

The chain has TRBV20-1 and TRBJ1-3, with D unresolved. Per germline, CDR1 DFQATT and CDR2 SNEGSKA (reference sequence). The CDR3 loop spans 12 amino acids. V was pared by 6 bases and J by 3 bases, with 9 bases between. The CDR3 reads CSARGFGNTIYF. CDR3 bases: TGCAGTGCCCGGGGTTTTGGAAACACCATATATTTT.

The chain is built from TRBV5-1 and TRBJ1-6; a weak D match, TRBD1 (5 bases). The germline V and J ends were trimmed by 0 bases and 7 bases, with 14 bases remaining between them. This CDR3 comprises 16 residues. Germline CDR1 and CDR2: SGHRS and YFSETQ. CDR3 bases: TGCGCCAGCAGCTTGGAAGGGGCGCAAACGAATTCACCCCTCCACTTT. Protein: CASSLEGAQTNSPLHF.

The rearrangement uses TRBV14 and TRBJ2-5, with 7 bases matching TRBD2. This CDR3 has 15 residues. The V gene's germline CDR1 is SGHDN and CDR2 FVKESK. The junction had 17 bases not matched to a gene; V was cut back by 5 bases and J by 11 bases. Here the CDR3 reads CASSTPSGSYNEQYF. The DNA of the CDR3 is TGTGCCAGCAGCACACCTAGCGGTTCCTACAATGAGCAGTACTTC.

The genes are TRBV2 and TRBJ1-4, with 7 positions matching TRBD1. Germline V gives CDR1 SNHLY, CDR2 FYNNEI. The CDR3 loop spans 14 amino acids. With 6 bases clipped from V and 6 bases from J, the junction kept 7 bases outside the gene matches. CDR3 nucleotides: TGTGCCAGCAGGGTACAGGGGATCGATGAAAAACTGTTTTTT. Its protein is CASRVQGIDEKLFF.

CDR3 in DNA: TGTGCCAGCAGTTTAGGAGGGGGAGGATCCTACGAGCGGTACTTC. Residues: CASSLGGGGSYERYF. The chain combines TRBV28 with TRBJ2-5, with D perhaps TRBD1 or TRBD2 (6 bases each). Trimming removed 2 bases from V and 13 bases from J, with 23 bases in between. The CDR3 totals 15 residues. Germline V gives CDR1 MDHEN, CDR2 SYDVKM.

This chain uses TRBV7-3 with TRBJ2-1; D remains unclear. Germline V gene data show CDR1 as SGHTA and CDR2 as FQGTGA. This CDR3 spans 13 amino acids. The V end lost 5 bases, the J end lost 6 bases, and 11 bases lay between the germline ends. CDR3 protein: CASSTKGGNEQFF. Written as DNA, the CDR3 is TGTGCCAGCAGCACAAAAGGTGGCAATGAGCAGTTCTTC.

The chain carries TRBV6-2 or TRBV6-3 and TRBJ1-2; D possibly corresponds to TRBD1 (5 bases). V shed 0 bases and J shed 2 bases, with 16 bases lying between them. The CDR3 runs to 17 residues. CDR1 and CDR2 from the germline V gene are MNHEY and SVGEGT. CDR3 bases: TGTGCCAGCAGTTACTCTCTCCAGGGCAGAACCAACTATGGCTACACCTTC. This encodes CASSYSLQGRTNYGYTF.

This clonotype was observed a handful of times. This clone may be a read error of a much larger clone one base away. Here the CDR3 reads CATTKLGQGNTEAFF. The DNA of the CDR3 is TGTGCTACAACTAAGCTGGGGCAGGGAAACACTGAAGCTTTCTTT. The rearrangement uses TRBV12-3 or TRBV12-4 and TRBJ1-1; tentatively, D is TRBD1 (5 bases). This CDR3 region has 15 residues.

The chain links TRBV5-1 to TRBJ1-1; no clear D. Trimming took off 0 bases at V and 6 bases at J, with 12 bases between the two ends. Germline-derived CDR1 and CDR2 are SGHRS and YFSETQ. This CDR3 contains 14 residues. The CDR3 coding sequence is TGCGCCAGCAGCTTGGATTTCGGGAAGGCTGAAGCTTTCTTT. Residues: CASSLDFGKAEAFF.

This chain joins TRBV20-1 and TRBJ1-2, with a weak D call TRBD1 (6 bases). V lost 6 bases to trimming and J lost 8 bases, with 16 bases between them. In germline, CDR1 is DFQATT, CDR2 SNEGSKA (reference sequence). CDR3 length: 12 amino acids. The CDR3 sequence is CSAPQGNNGYTF. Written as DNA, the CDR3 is TGCAGTGCACCACAGGGAAATAACGGCTACACCTTC.

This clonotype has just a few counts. The CDR3 region is CASSRGTGANTGELFF. CDR3 in DNA: TGTGCCAGCAGTCGAGGAACGGGGGCGAACACCGGGGAGCTGTTTTTT. V usage is TRBV12-3 or TRBV12-4 and J usage is TRBJ2-2; D may be TRBD2 (6 bases). The CDR3 sequence is 16 residues long. V was clipped by 5 bases and J by 0 bases, with 13 bases between them.

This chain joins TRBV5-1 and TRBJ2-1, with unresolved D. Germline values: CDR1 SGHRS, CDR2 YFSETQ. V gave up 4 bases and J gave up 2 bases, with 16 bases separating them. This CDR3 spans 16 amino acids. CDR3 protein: CASSRDPNGAYNEQFF. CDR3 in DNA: TGCGCCAGCAGCAGGGATCCGAATGGGGCCTACAATGAGCAGTTCTTC.

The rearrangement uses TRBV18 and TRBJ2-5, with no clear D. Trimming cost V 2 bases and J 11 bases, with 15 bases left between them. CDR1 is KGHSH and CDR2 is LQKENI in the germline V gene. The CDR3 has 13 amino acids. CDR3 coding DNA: TGTGCCAGCTCACCATCCGGTTCTCGTGAGCAGTACTTC. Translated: CASSPSGSREQYF.

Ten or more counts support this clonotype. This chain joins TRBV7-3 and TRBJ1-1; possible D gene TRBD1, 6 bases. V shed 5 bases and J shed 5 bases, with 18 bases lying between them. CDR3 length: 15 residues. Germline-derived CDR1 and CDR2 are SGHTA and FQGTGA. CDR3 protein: CASSPRGFGETEAFF. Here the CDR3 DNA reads TGTGCCAGCAGCCCGAGGGGGTTTGGGGAGACTGAAGCTTTCTTT.

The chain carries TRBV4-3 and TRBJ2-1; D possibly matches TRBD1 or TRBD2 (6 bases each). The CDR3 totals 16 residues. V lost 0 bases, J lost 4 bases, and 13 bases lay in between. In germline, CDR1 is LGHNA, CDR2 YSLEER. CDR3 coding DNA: TGCGCCAGCAGCCAAGAGGGGGGCAGGGTATACAATGAGCAGTTCTTC. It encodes CASSQEGGRVYNEQFF.